This is a list of T cell receptor beta chains from one sample in a study of cytomegalovirus exposure and HLA in healthy donors. Libraries were prepared by immunoSEQ multiplex PCR; TCRdb keeps only in-frame clonotypes and omits some of them. This sample carries approximately 130,000 clones, 70% to 85% of them seen once, and the ten largest clones take 2.5% to 3%. What was sequenced was PBMCs. All receptors come from a boy aged 2 to 9 in good health and CMV-seronegative. The CDR3 runs from the conserved cysteine through the conserved F or W. D genes are given only for firm matches. The listing skips clone size in some rows; elsewhere it reads once, few, many or a size class.

clone size: -
D gene: TRBD1
V gene: TRBV30
J gene: TRBJ1-2
CDR3 DNA: TGTGCCTGGAGTGGGGACAGGGGTTTGAGCTACACCTTC
CDR3 protein: CAWSGDRGLSYTF

clone size: -
D gene: -
V gene: TRBV11-2
J gene: TRBJ2-7
CDR3 DNA: TGTGCCAGCAGCTTCTTCTATGGCGAGCAGTACTTC
CDR3 protein: CASSFFYGEQYF

clone size: -
D gene: -
V gene: TRBV29-1
J gene: TRBJ1-2
CDR3 DNA: TGCAGCGTACGAACAGGCTTGGATGGCTACACCTTC
CDR3 protein: CSVRTGLDGYTF

clone size: -
D gene: -
V gene: TRBV27
J gene: TRBJ2-3
CDR3 DNA: TGTGCCAGCAGTTCCCGGGTAGGAGATACGCAGTATTTT
CDR3 protein: CASSSRVGDTQYF

clone size: -
D gene: TRBD1
V gene: TRBV5-6
J gene: TRBJ1-5
CDR3 DNA: TGTGCCAGCAGCTTGGGAACAGGGGAACACCAGCCCCAGCATTTT
CDR3 protein: CASSLGTGEHQPQHF

clone size: few
D gene: TRBD1
V gene: TRBV5-5
J gene: TRBJ1-5
CDR3 DNA: TGTGCCAGCAGCCGTTCCGGGACAGGGAACAATCAGCCCCAGCATTTT
CDR3 protein: CASSRSGTGNNQPQHF

clone size: -
D gene: TRBD2
V gene: TRBV5-1
J gene: TRBJ2-2
CDR3 DNA: TGCGCCAGCAGCCCCGGGGGGGCGAACACCGGGGAGCTGTTTTTT
CDR3 protein: CASSPGGANTGELFF

clone size: -
D gene: TRBD1
V gene: TRBV19
J gene: TRBJ1-3
CDR3 DNA: TGTGCCAGTAGTACGGCGTACAGGGGGAACACTGGAAACACCATATATTTT
CDR3 protein: CASSTAYRGNTGNTIYF

clone size: -
D gene: -
V gene: TRBV27
J gene: TRBJ1-5
CDR3 DNA: TGTGCCAGCAGTGAAAGGGGCATCAATCAGCCCCAGCATTTT
CDR3 protein: CASSERGINQPQHF

clone size: -
D gene: -
V gene: TRBV5-1
J gene: TRBJ2-7
CDR3 DNA: TGCGCCAGCAGCCGGATGGGGGCTGATGGTCCCGAGCAGTACTTC
CDR3 protein: CASSRMGADGPEQYF

clone size: -
D gene: TRBD1
V gene: TRBV30
J gene: TRBJ2-1
CDR3 DNA: TGTGCCTGGAGTGCGGGACAGCCTTACAATGAGCAGTTCTTC
CDR3 protein: CAWSAGQPYNEQFF

clone size: -
D gene: TRBD1
V gene: TRBV6-6
J gene: TRBJ1-6
CDR3 DNA: TGTGCCAGCAGTGTAAGGGGACAGCTCCAGATTCACCTCCACTTT
CDR3 protein: CASSVRGQLQIHLHF

clone size: -
D gene: TRBD2
V gene: TRBV7-2
J gene: TRBJ2-5
CDR3 DNA: TGTGCCAGCAGCTCGATAGCGGGGGGGCGACAGACCCAGTACTTC
CDR3 protein: CASSSIAGGRQTQYF

clone size: once
D gene: TRBD1
V gene: TRBV29-1
J gene: TRBJ1-4
CDR3 DNA: TGCAGCGTTACGGACAGGGTGAACGAAAAACTGTTTTTT
CDR3 protein: CSVTDRVNEKLFF

clone size: -
D gene: -
V gene: TRBV9
J gene: TRBJ1-1
CDR3 DNA: TGTGCCAGCACCCAGTCGGTCCTAGGACAGAACACTGAAGCTTTCTTT
CDR3 protein: CASTQSVLGQNTEAFF

clone size: -
D gene: TRBD2
V gene: TRBV7-3
J gene: TRBJ2-2
CDR3 DNA: TGTGCCAGCAGCCCACTGAGAGTAGCGGGATTAGGGAACACCGGGGAGCTGTTTTTT
CDR3 protein: CASSPLRVAGLGNTGELFF

clone size: -
D gene: -
V gene: TRBV27
J gene: TRBJ1-2
CDR3 DNA: TGTGCCAGCAGTTTGCTCCCCCGCGGGCAGGGGTATGGCTACACCTTC
CDR3 protein: CASSLLPRGQGYGYTF

clone size: -
D gene: TRBD2
V gene: TRBV5-5
J gene: TRBJ2-3
CDR3 DNA: TGTGCCAGCAGCTTACAAGGGGAGGGGAGGGGAGATACGCAGTATTTT
CDR3 protein: CASSLQGEGRGDTQYF

clone size: -
D gene: TRBD2
V gene: TRBV12-5
J gene: TRBJ2-1
CDR3 DNA: TGTGCTAGTGGCCTAGCGGGTCTTATCTACAATGAGCAGTTCTTC
CDR3 protein: CASGLAGLIYNEQFF

clone size: -
D gene: -
V gene: TRBV6-4
J gene: TRBJ2-1
CDR3 DNA: TGTGCCAGCAGTGATAGCAGCTCCTACAATGAGCAGTTCTTC
CDR3 protein: CASSDSSSYNEQFF

clone size: -
D gene: -
V gene: TRBV13
J gene: TRBJ1-2
CDR3 DNA: TGTGCCAGCAGCTCCAGGGTGGGTCGGGGCTACACCTTC
CDR3 protein: CASSSRVGRGYTF

clone size: -
D gene: -
V gene: TRBV19
J gene: TRBJ2-6
CDR3 DNA: TGTGCCAGTAGTCCCCAGACAGGAATTAGCTCTGGGGCCAACGTCCTGACTTTC
CDR3 protein: CASSPQTGISSGANVLTF

clone size: -
D gene: TRBD1
V gene: TRBV7-2
J gene: TRBJ1-5
CDR3 DNA: TGTGCCAGCAGCTTAGCCCAGGGGGGCGGCAATCAGCCCCAGCATTTT
CDR3 protein: CASSLAQGGGNQPQHF

clone size: few
D gene: TRBD1
V gene: TRBV4-3
J gene: TRBJ2-1
CDR3 DNA: TGCGCCAGCAGCCAAGAGGAGGGACAGGGGGGGAATGAGCAGTTCTTC
CDR3 protein: CASSQEEGQGGNEQFF

clone size: -
D gene: -
V gene: TRBV5-4
J gene: TRBJ2-2
CDR3 DNA: TGTGCCAGCAGCCGCATGAACGGACGGGGAACCGGGGAGCTGTTTTTT
CDR3 protein: CASSRMNGRGTGELFF

clone size: medium-sized
D gene: -
V gene: TRBV7-9
J gene: TRBJ1-2
CDR3 DNA: TGTGCCAGCAGCTTAGCGGGCCAGGGTTCCCATGGCTACACCTTC
CDR3 protein: CASSLAGQGSHGYTF